Shown below are 28 T cell receptor beta chains from a single sample sequenced in a study of tissue T cells after allogeneic stem cell transplantation (dated by TCRdb to the early 2020s). The label giving this sample's time point can be read as: human tissue collected at research (rapid) autopsy. More than 5 adult allo-HCT recipients with steroid-refractory GVHD were prospectively enrolled in a research-autopsy study over a roughly three-year period. Library prep was done by the immunoSEQ multiplex PCR assay. What TCRdb holds here is the immuneACCESS table cut down to in-frame rearrangements. Part of the clones is not present; checked against another copy, under half of the missing clones reflect an unresolved V gene, and the others are unexplained. This sample gives about 2,700 clones in total; about 71% of them show up just once. Approximately 15% of the sample belongs to the ten largest clones.

Sequences were derived from colon tissue, sampled at autopsy. The receptor set was obtained from a male patient aged 60 or older with steroid-refractory graft-versus-host disease after an allogeneic stem cell transplant. Some T cells may be donor cells from the graft after a transplant.

Only a few counts were recorded for this clone. The J gene is TRBJ2-2, the V gene TRBV4-1; TRBD2 agrees at 12 bases. This CDR3 has 18 residues. The germline gives CDR1 MGHRA, CDR2 YSYEKL. The J segment lost 7 bases and the V segment lost 3 bases, leaving 12 bases of the junction unmatched. CDR3 coding DNA: TGCGCCAGCAGCCACCGAGTGGCTAGCGGGGGGGTGAACGGGGAGCTGTTTTTT. It is translated as CASSHRVASGGVNGELFF.

J is TRBJ1-2 and V is TRBV5-1; TRBD1 matches 8 bases. From germline, CDR1 is SGHRS and CDR2 YFSETQ. The trim removed 2 bases at V and 0 bases at J, leaving 9 bases unmatched. The CDR3 is made up of 17 amino acids. CDR3 bases: TGCGCCAGCAGCTTTGGACAGGGCCACCTATCTAACTATGGCTACACCTTC. This translates into CASSFGQGHLSNYGYTF. Looking up the rest from reference TRBV5-1 and TRBJ1-2 gives the full variable domain: KAGVTQTPRYLIKTRGQQVTLSCSPISGHRSVSWYQQTPGQGLQFLFEYFSETQRNKGNFPGRFSGRQFSNSRSEMNVSTLELGDSALYLCASSFGQGHLSNYGYTFGSGTRLTVV.

J is TRBJ1-2 and V is TRBV4-3; 8 bases agree with TRBD1. The V segment lost 2 bases and the J segment 2 bases; nucleotides outside the gene matches: 4. The germline CDR1 and CDR2 sequences are LGHNA and YSLEER. The CDR3 length is 15 residues. In nucleotides, the CDR3 is TGCGCCAGCAGCCAACAGGGACAGGCGAACTATGGCTACACCTTC. Translated, it gives CASSQQGQANYGYTF.

This chain links TRBV5-1 with TRBJ2-5; unclear D gene. The V and J ends lost 1 base and 5 bases respectively, with 15 bases between them. The CDR3 is made up of 15 amino acids. The germline gives CDR1 SGHRS, CDR2 YFSETQ. The CDR3 nucleotides read TGCGCCAGCAGCTTGCGGACCTATCCCGTTGAGACCCAGTACTTC. Protein: CASSLRTYPVETQYF.

The genes are TRBV9 and TRBJ2-7; the D gene could be TRBD1 or TRBD2 (5 bases each). The germline V gene encodes CDR1 SGDLS and CDR2 YYNGEE. Trimming cost V 3 bases and J 6 bases, with 16 bases left between them. The CDR3 length is 14 residues. The CDR3 DNA reads TGTGCCAGCAGCGCTCGGGACGGTTCCCCCGAGCAGTACTTC. Its protein is CASSARDGSPEQYF. Based on the CDR3 plus reference TRBV9 and TRBJ2-7, the full variable domain is DSGVTQTPKHLITATGQRVTLRCSPRSGDLSVYWYQQSLDQGLQFLIQYYNGEERAKGNILERFSAQQFPDLHSELNLSSLELGDSALYFCASSARDGSPEQYFGPGTRLTVT.

The V and J genes are TRBV19 and TRBJ2-4; 7 bases map to TRBD1. This CDR3 is built from 13 residues. In germline, CDR1 is LNHDA, CDR2 SQIVND (reference sequence). V was pared by 8 bases and J by 5 bases, with 6 bases of the junction left unmatched. In DNA form, the CDR3 reads TGTGCCAGTCCTATCACAGGGGAAAACATTCAGTACTTC. As protein: CASPITGENIQYF.

Only one count was recorded for this clone. The V and J genes are TRBV5-1 and TRBJ2-1; D gene ambiguous. CDR1 SGHRS and CDR2 YFSETQ come from the germline V gene. The V end was cut by 0 bases, the J end by 4 bases, with 11 bases between. This CDR3 is 15 amino acids long. DNA of the CDR3: TGCGCCAGCAGCTTGGTAGCCCAACCTTACAATGAGCAGTTCTTC. Its protein product is CASSLVAQPYNEQFF.

The chain combines TRBV6-1 with TRBJ2-1; tentative D call: TRBD2 (5 bases). CDR1 is MNHNS and CDR2 is SASEGT in the germline V gene. Trimming removed 5 bases at V and 4 bases at J, with 9 bases between. The CDR3 sequence is 13 residues long. CDR3 coding DNA: TGTGCCAGCAGTTCGGGGTGGTACAATGAGCAGTTCTTC. Translated: CASSSGWYNEQFF.

J is TRBJ2-5 and V is TRBV2, with 9 bases aligning to TRBD2. The V and J ends lost 8 bases and 0 bases, in that order; junction bases with no gene match: 4. The germline V gene encodes CDR1 SNHLY and CDR2 FYNNEI. The CDR3 is 14 amino acids. This CDR3 reads CASQGLAHQETQYF. The CDR3 nucleotides are TGTGCCAGCCAAGGACTAGCGCACCAAGAGACCCAGTACTTC.

The table lists this clone with a few counts. The chain employs TRBV6-5 and TRBJ1-1; no firm D call. The length of the CDR3 is 12 residues. Trimming left V 5 bases short and J 9 bases short, with 13 bases between. The germline gives CDR1 MNHEY, CDR2 SVGAGI. The CDR3 DNA follows: TGTGCCAGCAGTCCTATCGCCGGAAAAGCTTTCTTT. Translated, it gives CASSPIAGKAFF.

V gene TRBV10-2 combines with J gene TRBJ1-3; 7 bases line up with TRBD1. This CDR3 is 15 amino acids long. CDR1 WSHSY and CDR2 SAAADI come from the germline V gene. The V and J ends lost 3 bases and 0 bases, in that order; junction bases with no gene match: 2. CDR3 DNA sequence: TGCGCCAGCAGTGAAGGGGACAGCTCTGGAAACACCATATATTTT. Amino acid sequence: CASSEGDSSGNTIYF.

The chain links TRBV5-4 to TRBJ1-2; TRBD1 might be the D (6 bases). The CDR3 runs 13 residues. Trimming left V 2 bases short and J 4 bases short, with 9 bases between. In germline, CDR1 is SGHNT, CDR2 YYREEE (reference sequence). The chain's CDR3 is CASSFAGAYGYTF. CDR3 nucleotides: TGTGCCAGCAGCTTCGCAGGGGCCTATGGCTACACCTTC.

This sequence joins TRBV4-1 and TRBJ1-2, with TRBD1 identical over 7 bases. This CDR3 is 15 amino acids long. V trimming: 4 bases; J trimming: 2 bases; junction bases outside the gene matches: 7. The germline V gene encodes CDR1 MGHRA and CDR2 YSYEKL. The CDR3 here is CASSPRQGTNYGYTF. CDR3 bases: TGCGCCAGCAGCCCAAGACAGGGCACCAACTATGGCTACACCTTC.

This clone was counted a few times. This chain joins TRBV29-1 and TRBJ2-1; D unclear. The CDR3 totals 15 residues. Trimming stripped 4 bases from V and 1 base from J, with 14 bases between. Germline CDR1 is SQVTM and CDR2 is ANQGSEA. CDR3 sequence: CSVVSLGRSYNEQFF. CDR3 DNA sequence: TGCAGCGTTGTCTCGTTGGGCCGATCCTACAATGAGCAGTTCTTC.

The V gene is TRBV3-1 (or the pseudogene TRBV3-2), the J gene TRBJ2-5, with D maybe TRBD2 (6 bases). Germline V gene lookup returns CDR1 LGHDT and CDR2 YNNKEL (reference sequence). With 8 bases removed from V and 4 bases from J, the gap between germline ends came to 14 bases. The CDR3 has 13 amino acids. This CDR3 is CASGSRGGETQYF. CDR3 nucleotide sequence: TGTGCCAGCGGTTCTAGGGGAGGAGAGACCCAGTACTTC.

This chain links TRBV7-8 with TRBJ1-1; weak D call: TRBD1 (6 bases). The CDR3 has 14 residues. CDR1 and CDR2 (germline): SGHVS, FQNEAQ. V was clipped by 3 bases and J by 4 bases, with 12 bases between them. The CDR3 DNA is TGTGCCAGCAGCTTCTTCTTGGACAGCACTGAAGCTTTCTTT. As protein: CASSFFLDSTEAFF.

This clone was found once. This chain links TRBV5-1 with TRBJ1-4, with no clear D. Germline V gene lookup returns CDR1 SGHRS and CDR2 YFSETQ. Trimming left V 0 bases short and J 2 bases short, with 8 bases between. This CDR3 is 15 amino acids long. The DNA of the CDR3 is TGCGCCAGCAGCTTGGTGTCCTCGACTAATGAAAAACTGTTTTTT. Its protein product is CASSLVSSTNEKLFF.

The V gene is TRBV5-1, the J gene TRBJ1-1, with D possibly being TRBD1 (5 bases). CDR1 is SGHRS, CDR2 YFSETQ, per germline. This CDR3 contains 15 residues. V shed 5 bases and J shed 2 bases, with 16 bases lying between them. The CDR3 DNA reads as TGCGCCAGCAGGGTTGGGCAGGGAGGAAACACTGAAGCTTTCTTT. Amino acids: CASRVGQGGNTEAFF. Drawing the rest from reference TRBV5-1 and TRBJ1-1, the complete variable domain is KAGVTQTPRYLIKTRGQQVTLSCSPISGHRSVSWYQQTPGQGLQFLFEYFSETQRNKGNFPGRFSGRQFSNSRSEMNVSTLELGDSALYLCASRVGQGGNTEAFFGQGTRLTVV.

The chain joins TRBV19 to TRBJ2-3; 10 bases line up with TRBD1. This CDR3 is built from 13 residues. V was pared by 8 bases and J by 7 bases, with 6 bases of the junction left unmatched. Germline-derived CDR1 and CDR2 are LNHDA and SQIVND (reference sequence). The CDR3 protein is CASRGQGINTQYF. For the CDR3, the DNA is TGTGCCAGTCGGGGACAGGGGATCAATACGCAGTATTTT. Complete variable domain (other parts from reference TRBV19 and TRBJ2-3): DGGITQSPKYLFRKEGQNVTLSCEQNLNHDAMYWYRQDPGQGLRLIYYSQIVNDFQKGDIAEGYSVSREKKESFPLTVTSAQKNPTAFYLCASRGQGINTQYFGPGTRLTVL.

The rearrangement links TRBV7-8 to TRBJ2-1; D is uncertain. There are 13 residues in the CDR3. Germline assignment: CDR1 SGHVS and CDR2 FQNEAQ. V lost 4 bases, J lost 9 bases, and 13 bases lay in between. CDR3: CASSSWGNGEQFF. CDR3 nucleotides: TGTGCCAGCAGCTCCTGGGGTAACGGTGAGCAGTTCTTC.

This chain uses TRBV7-3 with TRBJ2-1; 8 bases line up with TRBD1. With V trimmed by 2 bases and J by 10 bases, 7 bases remained unmatched. CDR1 and CDR2 (germline): SGHTA, FQGTGA. CDR3 length equals 14 residues. As DNA, the CDR3 is TGTGCCAGCAGCTTAGGTTCAGGGGGCAGGGAGCAGTTCTTC. This codes for CASSLGSGGREQFF.

This clone was counted between two and nine times. The chain is built from TRBV5-1 and TRBJ2-7, with 11 nucleotides matching TRBD1. The CDR3 covers 14 residues. Germline assignment: CDR1 SGHRS and CDR2 YFSETQ. The J segment lost 6 bases and the V segment lost 0 bases, leaving 2 bases of the junction unmatched. The CDR3 protein is CASSLDGTGGEQYF. The CDR3 nucleotides read TGCGCCAGCAGCTTGGATGGGACAGGGGGCGAGCAGTACTTC.

V gene TRBV11-3 combines with J gene TRBJ2-3; D unresolved. Deletions cut 0 bases from V and 5 bases from J, with 3 bases between. The germline gives CDR1 SGHNT, CDR2 YENEEA. The CDR3 consists of 12 residues. The CDR3 region is CASSLDQDTQYF. The CDR3 DNA sequence: TGTGCCAGCAGCTTAGACCAAGATACGCAGTATTTT.

J is TRBJ2-3 and V is TRBV12-3 or TRBV12-4; TRBD2 agrees at 10 bases. CDR3 length: 13 amino acids. V was pared by 9 bases and J by 5 bases, with 5 bases of the junction left unmatched. CDR3 in amino acids: CASRTSGIDTQYF. CDR3 DNA sequence: TGTGCCAGTAGGACTAGCGGAATAGATACGCAGTATTTT.

V gene TRBV6-5 combines with J gene TRBJ2-7; D remains unclear. The CDR3 covers 13 residues. Between the trimmed V and J ends, which lost 3 bases and 0 bases, there was a span of 6 bases. CDR1 is MNHEY, CDR2 SVGAGI, per germline. The CDR3 protein is CASSYRSSYEQYF. DNA for the CDR3: TGTGCCAGCAGTTATCGGAGCTCCTACGAGCAGTACTTC.

In this sample, this clone turned up once. The J gene is TRBJ2-5, the V gene TRBV25-1; D unclear. This CDR3 spans 16 amino acids. V was cut by 7 bases and J by 0 bases, with 18 bases left in between. The V gene's germline CDR1 is MGHDK and CDR2 SYGVNS. CDR3 region: CASTLGQDRYQETQYF. The DNA for the CDR3 is TGTGCCAGCACATTGGGTCAGGATAGGTACCAAGAGACCCAGTACTTC.

The chain joins TRBV19 to TRBJ1-5, with 10 bases that match TRBD1. The CDR3 extends over 16 amino acids. V gave up 3 bases and J gave up 5 bases; unmatched junction bases: 7. CDR1 is LNHDA and CDR2 is SQIVND in the germline V gene (reference sequence). The CDR3: CASSIFKGQGHQPQHF. DNA for the CDR3: TGTGCCAGTAGTATTTTTAAGGGACAGGGGCATCAGCCCCAGCATTTT.

The genes are TRBV5-1 and TRBJ2-6; TRBD2 matches 7 bases. In germline, CDR1 is SGHRS, CDR2 YFSETQ. CDR3 length equals 16 residues. J lost 3 bases, V lost 0 bases, and 3 bases had no gene match. This CDR3 reads CASSLARGDGANVLTF. The CDR3 coding sequence is TGCGCCAGCAGCTTGGCCCGGGGGGATGGGGCCAACGTCCTGACTTTC.